Included here is one T cell receptor (beta chain) sequence, with context. The antigen remains undetermined. Only in-frame clones appear in the TCRdb table, and some are missing; sequencing was by immunoSEQ multiplex PCR. The table includes about 94,000 clones, over 85% detected once. The data were taken from a study of a mutant IDH1 vaccine in newly diagnosed glioma. Study-wide background: Patients got their first vaccination 4-6 weeks after radiotherapy alone, or with temozolomide cycles. Study outcomes and limitations: Among patients, around 93% showed immune responses induced by the vaccine.

Time point noted: week 47, end of study. With topical imiquimod, each dose of the vaccine consisted of 300 ug of mutant IDH1 20-mer peptide. The source material was PBMCs, sampled from a glioma patient whose treatment included an IDH1 peptide vaccine. This TCR came from a woman aged 45-59 years with glioma.

CDR3 amino acids: CASTPAGGSHNEQFF. The CDR3 nucleotides are TGTGCCAGCACCCCAGCGGGAGGGTCCCACAATGAGCAGTTCTTC. This chain links TRBV28 with TRBJ2-1; TRBD2 matches 10 bases. The CDR3 runs 15 residues. With 7 bases clipped from V and 5 bases from J, the junction kept 8 bases outside the gene matches. Germline V gives CDR1 MDHEN, CDR2 SYDVKM.